These T cell receptor beta chains were read from a single sample in a study of blood T cell repertoires in COVID-19. The assay was immunoSEQ multiplex PCR, and TCRdb's table has in-frame clones only and misses some. Here the sample spans over 200,000 clones, 70% to 90% being singletons. Sequences were obtained from PBMCs or T cells enriched from blood (not recorded which). Every receptor here comes from a woman in her fifties or sixties who had recovered from COVID-19. The CDR3 runs from the conserved cysteine through the conserved F or W. The order of the fields is CDR3 protein, CDR3 DNA, D gene, clone size, V gene, J gene, CDR3 length. A D gene is named only where the DNA matches it firmly. Only part of the rows carry a size: once, few, many, or a class if the clone is expanded.

CDR3 protein: CASSLKGQTGELFF
CDR3 DNA: TGTGCCAGCAGTCTGAAGGGGCAGACCGGGGAGCTGTTTTTT
D gene: NA
clone size: once
V gene: TRBV2
J gene: TRBJ2-2
CDR3 length: 14

CDR3 protein: CASSFSRETGGVGVYNEQFF
CDR3 DNA: TGTGCCAGCAGTTTTTCGCGGGAGACGGGGGGCGTGGGGGTTTACAATGAGCAGTTCTTC
D gene: NA
clone size: NA
V gene: TRBV28
J gene: TRBJ2-1
CDR3 length: 20

CDR3 protein: CASSFSGPNSPLHF
CDR3 DNA: TGTGCCAGCAGTTTTAGTGGTCCGAATTCACCCCTCCACTTT
D gene: NA
clone size: NA
V gene: TRBV6-5
J gene: TRBJ1-6
CDR3 length: 14

CDR3 protein: CASIEWGRGNTEAFF
CDR3 DNA: TGTGCCAGCATCGAGTGGGGCAGGGGAAACACTGAAGCTTTCTTT
D gene: NA
clone size: NA
V gene: TRBV7-9
J gene: TRBJ1-1
CDR3 length: 15

CDR3 protein: CASSSFSTGLNNYGYTF
CDR3 DNA: TGTGCCAGCAGCTCGTTCTCGACAGGGCTTAATAACTATGGCTACACCTTC
D gene: TRBD1
clone size: NA
V gene: TRBV13
J gene: TRBJ1-2
CDR3 length: 17

CDR3 protein: CASSFAASYTGELFF
CDR3 DNA: TGTGCCAGCAGCTTCGCGGCCAGCTACACCGGGGAGCTGTTTTTT
D gene: NA
clone size: NA
V gene: TRBV7-9
J gene: TRBJ2-2
CDR3 length: 15

CDR3 protein: CASSLWAGLAGRTDTQYF
CDR3 DNA: TGTGCCAGCAGCTTGTGGGCAGGGCTAGCGGGGCGCACAGATACGCAGTATTTT
D gene: TRBD2
clone size: NA
V gene: TRBV5-6
J gene: TRBJ2-3
CDR3 length: 18

CDR3 protein: CASSKADTQYF
CDR3 DNA: TGTGCCAGTTCTAAAGCAGATACGCAGTATTTT
D gene: NA
clone size: NA
V gene: TRBV19
J gene: TRBJ2-3
CDR3 length: 11

CDR3 protein: CASSFHQGPQHF
CDR3 DNA: TGTGCCAGCAGCTTCCACCAGGGGCCCCAGCATTTT
D gene: NA
clone size: NA
V gene: TRBV7-2
J gene: TRBJ1-5
CDR3 length: 12

CDR3 protein: CASSLSGNYGYTF
CDR3 DNA: TGTGCCAGCAGTTTATCAGGGAACTATGGCTACACCTTC
D gene: NA
clone size: NA
V gene: TRBV28
J gene: TRBJ1-2
CDR3 length: 13

CDR3 protein: CASSSKGASNTEAFF
CDR3 DNA: TGCGCCAGCAGCTCGAAGGGGGCGTCGAACACTGAAGCTTTCTTT
D gene: TRBD1
clone size: NA
V gene: TRBV5-1
J gene: TRBJ1-1
CDR3 length: 15

CDR3 protein: CASSNRQMNTEAFF
CDR3 DNA: TGTGCCAGTAGTAACCGACAGATGAACACTGAAGCTTTCTTT
D gene: NA
clone size: NA
V gene: TRBV19
J gene: TRBJ1-1
CDR3 length: 14

CDR3 protein: CASSQGSNEKLFF
CDR3 DNA: TGTGCCAGCAGCCAGGGGTCTAATGAAAAACTGTTTTTT
D gene: NA
clone size: NA
V gene: TRBV6-5
J gene: TRBJ1-4
CDR3 length: 13

CDR3 protein: CASSLSQIDRVTFF
CDR3 DNA: TGTGCCAGCAGTTTATCCCAGATCGACAGGGTAACTTTCTTT
D gene: TRBD1
clone size: NA
V gene: TRBV28
J gene: TRBJ1-1
CDR3 length: 14

CDR3 protein: CASSSFRGQGPREQFF
CDR3 DNA: TGTGCCAGCAGTTCATTTAGGGGACAGGGGCCTAGGGAGCAGTTCTTC
D gene: TRBD1
clone size: few
V gene: TRBV27
J gene: TRBJ2-1
CDR3 length: 16

CDR3 protein: CASSDRRVSSGNTIYF
CDR3 DNA: TGTGCCAGCAGCGACAGGCGCGTCTCCTCTGGAAACACCATATATTTT
D gene: NA
clone size: NA
V gene: TRBV14
J gene: TRBJ1-3
CDR3 length: 16

CDR3 protein: CASSLITSYEQYF
CDR3 DNA: TGTGCCAGCAGCCTAATAACGTCCTACGAGCAGTACTTC
D gene: NA
clone size: NA
V gene: TRBV2
J gene: TRBJ2-7
CDR3 length: 13

CDR3 protein: CASSQQGAYEQYF
CDR3 DNA: TGTGCCAGCAGTCAACAGGGGGCATACGAGCAGTACTTC
D gene: TRBD1
clone size: NA
V gene: TRBV6-5
J gene: TRBJ2-7
CDR3 length: 13

CDR3 protein: CASIAPGQGQHEKLFF
CDR3 DNA: TGTGCCAGCATCGCCCCGGGACAGGGTCAACATGAAAAACTGTTTTTT
D gene: TRBD1
clone size: NA
V gene: TRBV6-6
J gene: TRBJ1-4
CDR3 length: 16

CDR3 protein: CASSFGQGSYEQYF
CDR3 DNA: TGTGCCAGCAGCTTCGGACAGGGGTCCTACGAGCAGTACTTC
D gene: TRBD1
clone size: NA
V gene: TRBV3-1/TRBV3-2
J gene: TRBJ2-7
CDR3 length: 14

CDR3 protein: CASSLVGGVAGPQETQYF
CDR3 DNA: TGTGCCAGCAGCTTAGTGGGGGGAGTAGCGGGCCCCCAAGAGACCCAGTACTTC
D gene: TRBD2
clone size: NA
V gene: TRBV11-2
J gene: TRBJ2-5
CDR3 length: 18

CDR3 protein: CATSRQGETEAFF
CDR3 DNA: TGTGCCACCAGCAGGCAGGGTGAGACTGAAGCTTTCTTT
D gene: NA
clone size: NA
V gene: TRBV15
J gene: TRBJ1-1
CDR3 length: 13

CDR3 protein: CASSTDRVTGNTIYF
CDR3 DNA: TGTGCCAGCAGCACGGACAGGGTGACTGGAAACACCATATATTTT
D gene: TRBD1
clone size: NA
V gene: TRBV6-5
J gene: TRBJ1-3
CDR3 length: 15

CDR3 protein: CASSLGGTSGTDTQYF
CDR3 DNA: TGTGCCAGCAGCTTGGGCGGGACTAGCGGCACAGATACGCAGTATTTT
D gene: TRBD2
clone size: NA
V gene: TRBV5-4
J gene: TRBJ2-3
CDR3 length: 16

CDR3 protein: CASSLAAGVTHEQFF
CDR3 DNA: TGCGCCAGCAGCTTGGCAGCGGGAGTGACGCATGAGCAGTTCTTC
D gene: TRBD2
clone size: NA
V gene: TRBV5-1
J gene: TRBJ2-1
CDR3 length: 15

CDR3 protein: CATLTMVQGADEAFF
CDR3 DNA: TGTGCCACCCTAACAATGGTCCAGGGGGCAGACGAAGCTTTCTTT
D gene: TRBD1
clone size: NA
V gene: TRBV24-1
J gene: TRBJ1-1
CDR3 length: 15

CDR3 protein: CASNPRGENTEAFF
CDR3 DNA: TGTGCCAGCAATCCCAGGGGGGAGAACACTGAAGCTTTCTTT
D gene: TRBD1
clone size: NA
V gene: TRBV6-5
J gene: TRBJ1-1
CDR3 length: 14

CDR3 protein: CASSPLAGGGRQYF
CDR3 DNA: TGTGCCAGCAGCCCCCTAGCGGGAGGCGGCCGCCAGTACTTC
D gene: TRBD2
clone size: NA
V gene: TRBV7-8
J gene: TRBJ2-5
CDR3 length: 14

CDR3 protein: CASTQTGDRGVAFF
CDR3 DNA: TGTGCCAGCACCCAAACGGGGGACAGGGGAGTAGCTTTCTTT
D gene: TRBD1
clone size: NA
V gene: TRBV2
J gene: TRBJ1-1
CDR3 length: 14

CDR3 protein: CAWSRGSGEQFF
CDR3 DNA: TGTGCCTGGAGTCGGGGGTCGGGTGAGCAGTTCTTC
D gene: NA
clone size: NA
V gene: TRBV30
J gene: TRBJ2-1
CDR3 length: 12

CDR3 protein: CASSSIQAKAFF
CDR3 DNA: TGTGCCAGCAGTTCCATACAGGCCAAAGCTTTCTTT
D gene: NA
clone size: NA
V gene: TRBV12-3/TRBV12-4
J gene: TRBJ1-1
CDR3 length: 12

CDR3 protein: CASNVQGGEQYF
CDR3 DNA: TGTGCCAGCAACGTACAGGGAGGGGAGCAGTACTTC
D gene: NA
clone size: NA
V gene: TRBV28
J gene: TRBJ2-7
CDR3 length: 12

CDR3 protein: CASTEGGATEAFF
CDR3 DNA: TGTGCCAGCACTGAGGGGGGGGCGACTGAAGCTTTCTTT
D gene: NA
clone size: NA
V gene: TRBV28
J gene: TRBJ1-1
CDR3 length: 13

CDR3 protein: CASSQGPSGTGVNEQYF
CDR3 DNA: TGCGCCAGCAGCCAAGGACCCTCCGGGACAGGGGTAAACGAGCAGTACTTC
D gene: TRBD1
clone size: NA
V gene: TRBV4-1
J gene: TRBJ2-7
CDR3 length: 17

CDR3 protein: CASSSGGPSTDTQYF
CDR3 DNA: TGTGCCAGCAGTTCTGGGGGCCCTAGCACAGATACGCAGTATTTT
D gene: NA
clone size: NA
V gene: TRBV27
J gene: TRBJ2-3
CDR3 length: 15

CDR3 protein: CASSFSGVATKGYTF
CDR3 DNA: TGTGCCAGCAGCTTTTCAGGGGTTGCAACGAAAGGCTACACCTTC
D gene: NA
clone size: NA
V gene: TRBV7-9
J gene: TRBJ1-2
CDR3 length: 15

CDR3 protein: CASSLGRVRGYNEQFF
CDR3 DNA: TGTGCCAGCAGCTTAGGAAGGGTCAGGGGCTACAATGAGCAGTTCTTC
D gene: NA
clone size: NA
V gene: TRBV11-2
J gene: TRBJ2-1
CDR3 length: 16

CDR3 protein: CASSSPRRSSGNTIYF
CDR3 DNA: TGTGCCAGCAGCTCTCCCCGGAGGAGCTCTGGAAACACCATATATTTT
D gene: NA
clone size: NA
V gene: TRBV11-2
J gene: TRBJ1-3
CDR3 length: 16

CDR3 protein: CASSRTGGNSPLHF
CDR3 DNA: TGTGCCAGCAGCAGAACAGGGGGTAATTCACCCCTCCACTTT
D gene: TRBD1
clone size: NA
V gene: TRBV7-9
J gene: TRBJ1-6
CDR3 length: 14

CDR3 protein: CAWTDNNYGYTF
CDR3 DNA: TGTGCCTGGACAGATAATAACTATGGCTACACCTTC
D gene: NA
clone size: NA
V gene: TRBV30
J gene: TRBJ1-2
CDR3 length: 12